The 3 T cell receptor beta chains below come from one sample, sequenced in a study of blood T cell repertoires in COVID-19. TCRdb's copy holds only in-frame clones and misses some; the assay was immunoSEQ multiplex PCR. The profile shows about 130,000 clones, approximately 89% of them singletons. The sample was peripheral blood. The receptor set was obtained from a woman in her seventies with COVID-19, enrolled during active disease.

The V and J genes are TRBV27 and TRBJ1-6, with 9 bases identical to TRBD1. The CDR3 is 15 amino acids. V lost 6 bases, J lost 8 bases, and 8 bases stayed unmatched. Germline CDR1 and CDR2: MNHEY and SMNVEV (reference sequence). The CDR3 bases are TGTGCCAGCAGCCCCCTCGGGACAGGGCATTCACCCCTCCACTTT. Residues: CASSPLGTGHSPLHF.

The chain uses TRBV2 and TRBJ2-3, with 11 bases that match TRBD2. CDR1 is SNHLY and CDR2 is FYNNEI in the germline V gene. The V gene end was trimmed by 4 bases and the J gene end by 5 bases; junction bases not matched to a gene: 8. The CDR3 sequence is 16 residues long. CDR3 DNA: TGTGCCAGCAGTGTTTTTAGCGGGGGGGCTGTAGATACGCAGTATTTT. Residues: CASSVFSGGAVDTQYF.

The rearrangement joins TRBV2 to TRBJ2-3, with D tentatively TRBD2 (6 bases). Germline CDR1 is SNHLY and CDR2 is FYNNEI. The CDR3 is 15 amino acids. V was cut by 3 bases and J by 4 bases, with 14 bases left in between. In nucleotides, the CDR3 is TGTGCCAGCAGTGATACCGGGGGTGCGGCAGATACGCAGTATTTT. Its translation: CASSDTGGAADTQYF.